This TCR beta chain was identified during a study of control samples from healthy donors and cancer patients. This CDR3 has 13 amino acids. Germline CDR1 reads KGHSH; CDR2 reads LQKENI. With 6 bases clipped from V and 4 bases from J, the junction kept 3 bases outside the gene matches. Profiling relied on immunoSEQ multiplex PCR, and the TCRdb table lists in-frame clones only, not all of them. The data show some 130,000 clones, approximately 90% seen once. The sequenced sample was blood. The TCR sequence derives from a man between 18 and 29 years old in good health. The chain couples TRBV18 to TRBJ2-4; 7 bases match TRBD1. The CDR3 sequence is CASSRTGKNIQYF. The CDR3 DNA reads TGTGCCAGCTCCAGGACAGGAAAAAACATTCAGTACTTC.